The 11 T cell receptor beta chains listed next were all sequenced from one sample in a study of OX40 agonist ivuxolimab in advanced cancers. The table came from immunoSEQ multiplex PCR; TCRdb's copy has only in-frame clones and leaves some out. The table lists tens of thousands of clones, 70% to 90% of them singletons, with less than 0.75% in the top ten. Specimen: CD4+ or CD8+ T cells sorted from blood, collected in a trial of the OX40 agonist ivuxolimab. Receptors were obtained from an adult with an advanced solid tumor such as melanoma, head and neck, liver or kidney cancer.

The chain uses TRBV19 and TRBJ2-5; perhaps TRBD1 as D (6 bases). There are 15 residues in the CDR3. Trimming cost V 1 base and J 0 bases, with 9 bases left between them. From germline, CDR1 is LNHDA and CDR2 SQIVND (reference sequence). The chain's CDR3 is CASSIARTDQETQYF. The CDR3 DNA sequence: TGTGCCAGTAGTATAGCCCGGACAGACCAAGAGACCCAGTACTTC.

The J gene is TRBJ2-7, the V gene TRBV7-3, with unresolved D. From germline, CDR1 is SGHTA and CDR2 FQGTGA. The CDR3 runs 13 residues. V dropped 2 bases and J dropped 7 bases, with 12 bases sitting between them. CDR3 sequence (DNA): TGTGCCAGCAGCTTAGACCCGGTGGGAGAGCAGTACTTC. Translation: CASSLDPVGEQYF.

The rearrangement links TRBV19 to TRBJ1-5, with a tentative D call TRBD1 (6 bases). V was cut by 6 bases and J by 0 bases, with 12 bases left in between. The CDR3 spans 15 residues. The germline V gene has CDR1 LNHDA and CDR2 SQIVND (reference sequence). The CDR3 region is CASRLGQNSNQPQHF. The CDR3 DNA follows: TGTGCCAGTAGACTAGGACAGAATAGCAATCAGCCCCAGCATTTT.

The chain is built from TRBV5-4 and TRBJ2-7; D unresolved. This CDR3 has 13 residues. V was trimmed by 4 bases and J by 0 bases, leaving 8 bases between them. Germline V CDR1 and CDR2: SGHNT, YYREEE (reference sequence). The CDR3 DNA reads TGTGCCAGCAGCCTGGTCCCCTCCTACGAGCAGTACTTC. Its translation is CASSLVPSYEQYF.

The chain recombines TRBV6-1 with TRBJ1-1, with D uncertain. Germline V gene sequence: CDR1 MNHNS, CDR2 SASEGT. The V end was cut by 6 bases, the J end by 0 bases, with 14 bases between. This CDR3 region has 15 residues. DNA for the CDR3: TGTGCCAGCAGCCAAGGAAACAAGCTGAACACTGAAGCTTTCTTT. Translated: CASSQGNKLNTEAFF.

This sequence joins TRBV2 and TRBJ2-1; TRBD2 might be the D (5 bases). Germline CDR1 is SNHLY and CDR2 is FYNNEI. This CDR3 comprises 13 residues. With 5 bases removed from V and 6 bases from J, the gap between germline ends came to 11 bases. The CDR3 here is CASSIRGPNEQFF. In DNA, the CDR3 is TGTGCCAGCAGTATTCGAGGGCCCAATGAGCAGTTCTTC.

This clone was detected a few times. V and J are TRBV28 and TRBJ2-3, with TRBD2 identical over 11 bases. This CDR3 region has 16 residues. CDR1 MDHEN and CDR2 SYDVKM come from the germline V gene. V trimming: 7 bases; J trimming: 2 bases; junction bases outside the gene matches: 8. This CDR3 is CASTSPGLADTDTQYF. CDR3 coding DNA: TGTGCCAGCACCTCCCCGGGACTAGCGGACACAGATACGCAGTATTTT.

The CDR3 loop reads CASSLHRDAANTGELFF. The DNA for the CDR3 is TGTGCCAGCAGCTTACACAGGGACGCCGCGAACACCGGGGAGCTGTTTTTT. V is TRBV5-8 and J is TRBJ2-2; the D gene is possibly TRBD1 (6 bases). The CDR3 sequence is 17 residues long. CDR1 is SGHTS and CDR2 is YDEGEE in the germline V gene. V was cut by 2 bases and J by 0 bases, with 14 bases left in between.

This chain joins TRBV19 and TRBJ2-5; TRBD1 matches 10 bases. The CDR3 has 17 residues. V gave up 5 bases and J gave up 5 bases; unmatched junction bases: 14. Germline V gene lookup returns CDR1 LNHDA and CDR2 SQIVND (reference sequence). CDR3 DNA: TGTGCCAGTAGTTCTGAACCGGGACAGGGGTTTCGGGAGACCCAGTACTTC. This codes for CASSSEPGQGFRETQYF.

J is TRBJ2-2 and V is TRBV4-1; D is ambiguous. Trimming left V 4 bases short and J 0 bases short, with 9 bases between. This CDR3 has 15 amino acids. Germline CDR1 is MGHRA and CDR2 is YSYEKL. The DNA for the CDR3 is TGCGCCAGCAGCCCCCGGGTAGCGAACACCGGGGAGCTGTTTTTT. Residues: CASSPRVANTGELFF.

J is TRBJ2-5 and V is TRBV5-1, with 12 bases matching TRBD2. The CDR3 totals 15 residues. J was trimmed by 2 bases and V by 4 bases; bases with no gene match: 3. The germline CDR1 and CDR2 sequences are SGHRS and YFSETQ. For the CDR3, the DNA is TGCGCCAGCAGCCCTGGACTAGCGGGACAAGAGACCCAGTACTTC. The encoded protein is CASSPGLAGQETQYF.